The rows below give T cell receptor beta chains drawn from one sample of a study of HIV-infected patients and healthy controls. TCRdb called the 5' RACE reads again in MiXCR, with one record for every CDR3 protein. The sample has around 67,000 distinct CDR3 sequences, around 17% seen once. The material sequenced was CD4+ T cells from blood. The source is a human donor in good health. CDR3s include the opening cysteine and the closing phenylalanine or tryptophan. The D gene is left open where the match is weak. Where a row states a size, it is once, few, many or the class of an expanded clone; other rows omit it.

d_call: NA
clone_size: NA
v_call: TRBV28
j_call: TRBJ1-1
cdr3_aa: CASRPLNGGTEAFF
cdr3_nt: TGTGCCAGCAGACCCCTCAATGGCGGCACTGAAGCTTTCTTT

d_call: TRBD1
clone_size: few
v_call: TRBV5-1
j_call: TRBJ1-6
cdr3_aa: CASASDTGDQSPLHF
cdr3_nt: TGCGCCAGCGCCTCAGATACAGGGGACCAGTCACCCCTCCACTTT

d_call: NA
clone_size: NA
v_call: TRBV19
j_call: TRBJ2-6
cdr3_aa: CASNRGMEPGANVLTF
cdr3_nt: TGTGCCAGTAACCGGGGGATGGAGCCTGGGGCCAACGTCCTGACTTTC

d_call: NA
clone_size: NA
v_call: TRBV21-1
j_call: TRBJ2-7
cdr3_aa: CASSKKTGYKVTYEQYF
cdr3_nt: TGTGCCAGCAGCAAAAAGACCGGGTACAAGGTGACCTACGAGCAGTACTTC

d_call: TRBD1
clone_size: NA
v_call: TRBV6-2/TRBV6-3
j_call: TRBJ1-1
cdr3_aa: CASSPTGRMNTEAFF
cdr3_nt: TGTGCCAGCAGTCCGACAGGGCGGATGAACACTGAAGCTTTCTTT

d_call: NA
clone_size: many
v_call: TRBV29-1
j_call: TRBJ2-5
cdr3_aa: CSVAGQETQYF
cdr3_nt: TGCAGCGTTGCGGGGCAAGAGACCCAGTACTTC

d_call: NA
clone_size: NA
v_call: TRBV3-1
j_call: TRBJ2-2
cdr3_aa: CASSPLRGTGELFF
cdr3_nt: TGTGCCAGCAGCCCTCTCCGGGGCACCGGGGAGCTGTTTTTT

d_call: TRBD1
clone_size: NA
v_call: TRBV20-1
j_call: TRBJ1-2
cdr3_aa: CSASQGIGYTF
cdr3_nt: TGCAGTGCTTCACAGGGGATTGGCTACACCTTC

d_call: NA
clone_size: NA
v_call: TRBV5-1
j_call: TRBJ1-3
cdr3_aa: CASSLAGGNTIYF
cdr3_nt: TGCGCCAGCAGCTTGGCGGGAGGGAACACCATATATTTT

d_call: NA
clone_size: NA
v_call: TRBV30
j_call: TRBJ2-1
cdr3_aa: CAWTREGFGKFF
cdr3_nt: TGTGCCTGGACACGAGAGGGATTCGGAAAGTTCTTC

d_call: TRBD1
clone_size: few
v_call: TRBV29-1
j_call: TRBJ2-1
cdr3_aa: CSVGAGGYNEQFF
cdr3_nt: TGCAGCGTTGGGGCAGGGGGCTACAATGAGCAGTTCTTC

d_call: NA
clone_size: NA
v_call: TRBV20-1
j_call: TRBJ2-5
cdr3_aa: CSASVGTGVRTQYF
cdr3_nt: TGCAGTGCTAGCGTCGGGACGGGGGTTAGGACCCAGTACTTC

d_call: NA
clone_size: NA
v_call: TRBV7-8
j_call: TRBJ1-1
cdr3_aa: CASSLAGPDTEAFF
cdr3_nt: TGTGCCAGCAGCTTAGCGGGCCCGGACACTGAAGCTTTCTTT

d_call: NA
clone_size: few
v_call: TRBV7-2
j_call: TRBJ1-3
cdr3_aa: CASSSGPSGNTIYF
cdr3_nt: TGTGCCAGCAGCTCCGGACCCTCTGGAAACACCATATATTTT

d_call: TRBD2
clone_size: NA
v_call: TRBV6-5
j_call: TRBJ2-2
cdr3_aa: CASSKAGGGDTGELFF
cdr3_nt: TGTGCCAGCAGTAAGGCCGGGGGAGGGGACACCGGGGAGCTGTTTTTT

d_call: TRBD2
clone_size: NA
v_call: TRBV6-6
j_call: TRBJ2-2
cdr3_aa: CASSILTSGREGNTGELFF
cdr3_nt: TGTGCCAGCAGTATCCTGACTAGCGGGAGGGAAGGGAACACCGGGGAGCTGTTTTTT

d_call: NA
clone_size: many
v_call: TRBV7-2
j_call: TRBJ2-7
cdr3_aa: CASSSGVGYEQYF
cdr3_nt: TGTGCCAGCAGCTCAGGGGTGGGCTACGAGCAGTACTTC

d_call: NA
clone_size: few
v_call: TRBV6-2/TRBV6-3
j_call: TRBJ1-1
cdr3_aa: CASTNSQGTEAFF
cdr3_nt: TGTGCCAGCACCAATTCACAGGGCACTGAAGCTTTCTTT

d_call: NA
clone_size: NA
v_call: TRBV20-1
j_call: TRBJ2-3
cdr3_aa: CSAPTSMGTDTEYF
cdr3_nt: TGCAGCGCTCCCACTAGCATGGGCACAGATACGGAGTATTTT

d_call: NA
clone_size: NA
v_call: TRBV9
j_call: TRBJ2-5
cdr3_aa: CASSVGSRETQYF
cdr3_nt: TGTGCCAGCAGCGTAGGATCCCGAGAGACCCAGTACTTC

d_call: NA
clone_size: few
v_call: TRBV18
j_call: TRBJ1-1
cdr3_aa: CASSPGAGTHEAFF
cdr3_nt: TGTGCCAGCTCACCGGGCGCAGGTACTCATGAAGCTTTCTTT

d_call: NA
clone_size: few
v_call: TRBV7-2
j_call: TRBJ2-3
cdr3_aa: CASSLAAGDTQYF
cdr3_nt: TGTGCCAGCAGCCTCGCGGCGGGAGATACGCAGTATTTT

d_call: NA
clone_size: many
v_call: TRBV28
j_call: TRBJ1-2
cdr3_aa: CATITGGNYGYTF
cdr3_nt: TGTGCCACCATCACGGGGGGCAACTATGGCTACACCTTC

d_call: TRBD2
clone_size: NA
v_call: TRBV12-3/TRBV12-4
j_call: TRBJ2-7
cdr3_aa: CASSFSGGRYEQYF
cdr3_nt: TGTGCCAGCAGTTTCAGCGGGGGGCGCTACGAGCAGTACTTC

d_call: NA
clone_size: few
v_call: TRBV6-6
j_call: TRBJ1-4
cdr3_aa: CASLSSSQGGGKLFF
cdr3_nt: TGTGCCAGCCTCAGTTCATCGCAGGGCGGGGGGAAACTGTTTTTT

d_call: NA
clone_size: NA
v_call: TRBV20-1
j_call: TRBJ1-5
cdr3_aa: CSALSYGGVSNQPQHF
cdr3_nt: TGCAGTGCTCTGAGTTACGGCGGGGTCAGCAATCAGCCCCAGCATTTT

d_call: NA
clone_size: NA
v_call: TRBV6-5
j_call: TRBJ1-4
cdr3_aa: CASSYRGGFNEKLFF
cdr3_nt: TGTGCCAGCAGTTACCGCGGGGGGTTTAATGAAAAACTGTTTTTT

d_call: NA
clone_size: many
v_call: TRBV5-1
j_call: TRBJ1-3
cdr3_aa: CASSLQGDTIYF
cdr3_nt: TGCGCCAGCAGCTTGCAGGGTGACACCATATATTTT

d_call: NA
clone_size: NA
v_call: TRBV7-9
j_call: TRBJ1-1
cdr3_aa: CASRFWETEAFF
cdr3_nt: TGTGCCAGCCGGTTCTGGGAGACTGAAGCTTTCTTT

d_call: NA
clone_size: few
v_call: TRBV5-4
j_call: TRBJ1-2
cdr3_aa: CASSASTGRYGYTF
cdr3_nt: TGTGCCAGCAGCGCATCTACAGGACGCTATGGCTACACCTTC

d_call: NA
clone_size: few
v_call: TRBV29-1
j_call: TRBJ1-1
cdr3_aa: CSDGIEAFF
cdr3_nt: TGCAGCGATGGAATTGAAGCTTTCTTT

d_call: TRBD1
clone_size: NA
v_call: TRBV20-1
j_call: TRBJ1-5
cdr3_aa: CSARDRGSLNQPQHF
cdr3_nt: TGCAGTGCTCGGGACAGGGGCTCCTTAAATCAGCCCCAGCATTTT

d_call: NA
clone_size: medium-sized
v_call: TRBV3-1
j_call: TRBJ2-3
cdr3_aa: CASELSSTDTQYF
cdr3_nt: TGTGCCAGCGAACTTTCTAGCACAGATACGCAGTATTTT